This record looks at one T cell receptor beta chain sequence and its context. Its antigen is unknown. The data belong to a study of PD-1 blockade in classical Hodgkin lymphoma. Study results and limitations: Reported findings placed baseline TCR diversity lower in newly diagnosed patients (compared with healthy donors).

V lost 4 bases, J lost 6 bases, and 12 bases lay in between. Germline CDR1 is GTSNPN and CDR2 is SVGIG (reference sequence). The CDR3 runs to 12 residues. As to time point: newly diagnosed, previously untreated cHL patient sample. The assay was immunoSEQ multiplex PCR, and TCRdb's table has in-frame clones only and misses some. Of fewer than 90,000 clones listed, roughly 93% are singletons. The sequence was collected from a human donor with classical Hodgkin lymphoma. This chain joins TRBV30 and TRBJ1-1; D unclear. Input material: peripheral blood mononuclear cells (PBMCs). CDR3 nucleotides: TGTGCCTGGATTTCCCCTCCCCCTGAAGCTTTCTTT. Encoded protein: CAWISPPPEAFF.